The clone carrying this T cell receptor (beta chain) has just a few counts. This sample is part of a study of naive and memory T cell subsets. An equimolar mix of two oligonucleotides served as the beta constant-region primer for TRBC1 and TRBC2. The ligated cDNA underwent four PCR rounds using SP2 and nested alpha and beta constant-region primers. TCRdb analysed the UMI-ligation and nested PCR reads with MiXCR anew, one entry per CDR3 protein. This sample has about 34,000 distinct CDR3 sequences, with less than 20% found just once. The germline V gene has CDR1 LGHNA and CDR2 YSLEER. The CDR3 totals 15 residues. The junction had 4 bases not matched to a gene; V was cut back by 0 bases and J by 6 bases.

This sequence joins TRBV4-3 and TRBJ2-2; TRBD1 agrees at 7 bases. The sequence derives from a human donor in good health. Sequences were obtained from effector memory CD4+ T cells from blood. The sample's subset: effector memory, CD45RA- CD27-. The CDR3 DNA reads as TGCGCCAGCAGCCAAGAAAACAGGGGACCCGGGGAGCTGTTTTTT. It codes for CASSQENRGPGELFF.